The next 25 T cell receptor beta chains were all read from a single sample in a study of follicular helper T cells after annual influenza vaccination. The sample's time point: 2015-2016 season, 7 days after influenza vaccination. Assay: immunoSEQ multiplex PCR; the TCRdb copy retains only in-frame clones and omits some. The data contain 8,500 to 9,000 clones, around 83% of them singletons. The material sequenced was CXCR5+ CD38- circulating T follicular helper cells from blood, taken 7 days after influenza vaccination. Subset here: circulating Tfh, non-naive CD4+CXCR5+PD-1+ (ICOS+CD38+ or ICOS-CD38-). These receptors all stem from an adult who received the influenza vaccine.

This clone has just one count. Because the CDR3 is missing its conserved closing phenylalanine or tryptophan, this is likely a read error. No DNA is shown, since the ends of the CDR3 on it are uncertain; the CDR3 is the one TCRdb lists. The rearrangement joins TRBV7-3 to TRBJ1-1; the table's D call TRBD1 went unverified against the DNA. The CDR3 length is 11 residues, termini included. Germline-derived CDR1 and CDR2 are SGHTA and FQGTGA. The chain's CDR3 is CASSLEGVKSL.

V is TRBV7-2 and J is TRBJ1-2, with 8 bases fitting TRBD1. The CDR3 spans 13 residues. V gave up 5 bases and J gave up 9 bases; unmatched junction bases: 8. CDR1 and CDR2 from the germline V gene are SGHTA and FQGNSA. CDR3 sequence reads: CASSNGQGLSYTF. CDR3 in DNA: TGTGCCAGCAGCAACGGACAGGGTCTGAGCTACACCTTC.

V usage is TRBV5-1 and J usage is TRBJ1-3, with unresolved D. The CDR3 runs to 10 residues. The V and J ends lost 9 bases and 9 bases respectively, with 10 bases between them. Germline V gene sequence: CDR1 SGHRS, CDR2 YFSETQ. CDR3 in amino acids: CATSGFTIYF. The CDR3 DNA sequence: TGCGCCACCTCTGGTTTCACCATATATTTT.

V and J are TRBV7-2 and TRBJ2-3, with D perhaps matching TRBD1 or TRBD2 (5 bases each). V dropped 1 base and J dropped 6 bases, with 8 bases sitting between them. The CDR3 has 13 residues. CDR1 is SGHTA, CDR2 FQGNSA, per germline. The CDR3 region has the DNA TGTGCCAGCAGCTTAGGGGGGTCGGATACGCAGTATTTT. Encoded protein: CASSLGGSDTQYF.

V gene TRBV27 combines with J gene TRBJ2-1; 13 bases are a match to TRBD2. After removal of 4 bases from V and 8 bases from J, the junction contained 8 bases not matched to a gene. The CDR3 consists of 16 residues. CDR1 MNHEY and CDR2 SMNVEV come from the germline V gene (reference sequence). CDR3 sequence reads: CASSYTLAGGRYEQFF. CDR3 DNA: TGTGCCAGCAGTTACACACTAGCGGGGGGGCGCTATGAGCAGTTCTTC.

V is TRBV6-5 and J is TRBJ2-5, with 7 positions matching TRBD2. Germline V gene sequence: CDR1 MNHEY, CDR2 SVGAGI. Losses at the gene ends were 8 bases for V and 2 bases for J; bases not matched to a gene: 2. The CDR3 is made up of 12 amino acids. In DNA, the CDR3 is TGTGCCAGCGGCGGGGGACAAGAGACCCAGTACTTC. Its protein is CASGGGQETQYF.

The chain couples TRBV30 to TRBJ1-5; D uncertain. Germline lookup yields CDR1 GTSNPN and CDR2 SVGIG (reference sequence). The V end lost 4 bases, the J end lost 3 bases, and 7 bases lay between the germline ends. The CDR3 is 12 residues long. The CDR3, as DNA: TGTGCCTGGAACAGCCTCAATCAGCCCCAGCATTTT. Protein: CAWNSLNQPQHF.

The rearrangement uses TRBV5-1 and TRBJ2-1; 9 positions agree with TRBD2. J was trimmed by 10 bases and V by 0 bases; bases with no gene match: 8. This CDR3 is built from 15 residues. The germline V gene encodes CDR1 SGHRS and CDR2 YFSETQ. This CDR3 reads CASSLVPSGEQEQFF. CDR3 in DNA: TGCGCCAGCAGCTTGGTTCCTAGCGGGGAACAGGAGCAGTTCTTC.

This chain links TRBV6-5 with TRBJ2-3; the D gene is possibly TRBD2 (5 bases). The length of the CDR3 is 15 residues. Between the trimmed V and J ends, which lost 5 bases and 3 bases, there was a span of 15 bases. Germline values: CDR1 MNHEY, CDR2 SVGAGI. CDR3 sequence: CASSLVGRGTDTQYF. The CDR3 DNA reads TGTGCCAGCAGTCTCGTAGGGCGAGGGACAGATACGCAGTATTTT.

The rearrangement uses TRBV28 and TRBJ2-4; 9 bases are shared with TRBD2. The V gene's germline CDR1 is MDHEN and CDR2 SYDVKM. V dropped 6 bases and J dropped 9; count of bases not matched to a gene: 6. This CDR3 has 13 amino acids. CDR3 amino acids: CASRRPTSGIQYF. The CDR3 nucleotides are TGTGCCAGCAGGCGACCGACTAGCGGCATTCAGTACTTC.

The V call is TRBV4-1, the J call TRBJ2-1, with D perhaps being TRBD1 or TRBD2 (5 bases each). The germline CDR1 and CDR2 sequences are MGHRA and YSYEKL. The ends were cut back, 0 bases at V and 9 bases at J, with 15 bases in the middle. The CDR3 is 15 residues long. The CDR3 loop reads CASSQERDLPGEQFF. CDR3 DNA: TGCGCCAGCAGCCAAGAACGGGACCTTCCTGGTGAGCAGTTCTTC.

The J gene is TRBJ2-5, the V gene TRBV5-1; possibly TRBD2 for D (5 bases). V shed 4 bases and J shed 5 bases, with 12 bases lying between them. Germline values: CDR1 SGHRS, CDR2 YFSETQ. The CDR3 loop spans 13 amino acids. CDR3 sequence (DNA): TGCGCCAGCAGCCTCGGACTGATGGAGACCCAGTACTTC. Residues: CASSLGLMETQYF.

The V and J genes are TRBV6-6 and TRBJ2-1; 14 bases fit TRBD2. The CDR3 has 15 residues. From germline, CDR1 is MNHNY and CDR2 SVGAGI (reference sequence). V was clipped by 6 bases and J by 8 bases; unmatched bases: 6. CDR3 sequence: CASRLTSGGADEQFF. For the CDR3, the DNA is TGTGCCAGCAGGCTGACTAGCGGGGGGGCGGATGAGCAGTTCTTC.

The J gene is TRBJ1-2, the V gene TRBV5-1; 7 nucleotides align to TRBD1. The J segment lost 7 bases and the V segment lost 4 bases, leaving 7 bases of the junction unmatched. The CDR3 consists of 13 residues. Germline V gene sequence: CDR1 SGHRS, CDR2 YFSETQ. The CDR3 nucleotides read TGCGCCAGCAGCCCGACAGGGCCCGGTGGCTACACCTTC. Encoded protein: CASSPTGPGGYTF.

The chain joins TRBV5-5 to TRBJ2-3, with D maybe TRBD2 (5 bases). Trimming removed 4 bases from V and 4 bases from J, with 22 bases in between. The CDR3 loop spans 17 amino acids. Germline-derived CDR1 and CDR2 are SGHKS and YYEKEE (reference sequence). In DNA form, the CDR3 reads TGTGCCAGCAGCCAGACCCTCACCGGGGAGAGGGCAGATACGCAGTATTTT. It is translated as CASSQTLTGERADTQYF.

CDR3 in amino acids: CASSSLVLGLYNEQFF. The CDR3 DNA follows: TGTGCCAGCAGTTCCCTCGTACTGGGGCTATACAATGAGCAGTTCTTC. The V gene is TRBV6-5, the J gene TRBJ2-1, with D tentatively TRBD1 (5 bases). Trimming left V 4 bases short and J 4 bases short, with 17 bases between. The CDR3 is 16 residues long. Germline CDR1 reads MNHEY; CDR2 reads SVGAGI.

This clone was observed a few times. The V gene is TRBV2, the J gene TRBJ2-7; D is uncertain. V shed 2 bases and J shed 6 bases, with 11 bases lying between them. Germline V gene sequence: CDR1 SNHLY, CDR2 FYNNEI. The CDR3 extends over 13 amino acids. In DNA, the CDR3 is TGTGCCAGCAGTGAATACCTCGGGTTCGAGCAGTACTTC. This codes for CASSEYLGFEQYF.

The CDR3 sequence: CASSRSRGGTDTQYF. CDR3 nucleotide sequence: TGTGCCAGCAGTCGGAGCCGGGGGGGGACAGATACGCAGTATTTT. V and J are TRBV6-5 and TRBJ2-3; 8 bases map to TRBD2. CDR3 length: 15 residues. With 5 bases clipped from V and 3 bases from J, the junction kept 7 bases outside the gene matches. Per the germline V gene, CDR1 is MNHEY and CDR2 is SVGAGI.

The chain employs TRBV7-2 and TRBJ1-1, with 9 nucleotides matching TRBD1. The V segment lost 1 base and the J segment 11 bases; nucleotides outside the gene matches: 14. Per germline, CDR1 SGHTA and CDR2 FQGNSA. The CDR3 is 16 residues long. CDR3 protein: CASSLDLVGTGTPAFF. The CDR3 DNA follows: TGTGCCAGCAGCTTAGATCTGGTGGGGACAGGGACTCCGGCTTTCTTT.

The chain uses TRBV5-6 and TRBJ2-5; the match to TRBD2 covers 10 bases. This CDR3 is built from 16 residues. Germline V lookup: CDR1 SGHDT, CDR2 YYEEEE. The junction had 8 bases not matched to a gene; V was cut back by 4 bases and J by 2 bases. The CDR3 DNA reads TGTGCCAGCAGCCCCACGGGAGCGGGGGGGCAAGAGACCCAGTACTTC. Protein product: CASSPTGAGGQETQYF. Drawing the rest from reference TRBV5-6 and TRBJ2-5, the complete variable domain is DAGVTQSPTHLIKTRGQQVTLRCSPKSGHDTVSWYQQALGQGPQFIFQYYEEEERQRGNFPDRFSGHQFPNYSSELNVNALLLGDSALYLCASSPTGAGGQETQYFGPGTRLLVL.

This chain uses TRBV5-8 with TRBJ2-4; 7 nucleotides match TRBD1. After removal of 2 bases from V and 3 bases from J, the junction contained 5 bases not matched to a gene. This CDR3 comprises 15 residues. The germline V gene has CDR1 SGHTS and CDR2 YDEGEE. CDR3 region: CASSFHRGGKNIQYF. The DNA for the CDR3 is TGTGCCAGCAGCTTTCACAGGGGCGGCAAAAACATTCAGTACTTC.

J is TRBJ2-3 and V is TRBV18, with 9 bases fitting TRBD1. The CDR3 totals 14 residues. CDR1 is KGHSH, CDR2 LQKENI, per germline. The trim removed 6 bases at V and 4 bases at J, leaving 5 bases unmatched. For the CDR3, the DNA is TGTGCCAGCTCCAGGACAGGGGACTCAGATACGCAGTATTTT. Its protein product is CASSRTGDSDTQYF. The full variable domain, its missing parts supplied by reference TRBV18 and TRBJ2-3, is NAGVMQNPRHLVRRRGQEARLRCSPMKGHSHVYWYRQLPEEGLKFMVYLQKENIIDESGMPKERFSAEFPKEGPSILRIQQVVRGDSAAYFCASSRTGDSDTQYFGPGTRLTVL.

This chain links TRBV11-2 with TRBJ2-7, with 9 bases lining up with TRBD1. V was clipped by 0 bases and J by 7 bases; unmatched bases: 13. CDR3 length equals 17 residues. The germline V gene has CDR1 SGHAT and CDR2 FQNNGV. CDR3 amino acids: CASSLDAFSQGAGEQYF. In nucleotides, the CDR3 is TGTGCCAGCAGCTTAGATGCGTTCTCACAGGGGGCAGGGGAGCAGTACTTC. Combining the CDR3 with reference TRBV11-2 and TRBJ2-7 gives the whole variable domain EAGVAQSPRYKIIEKRQSVAFWCNPISGHATLYWYQQILGQGPKLLIQFQNNGVVDDSQLPKDRFSAERLKGVDSTLKIQPAKLEDSAVYLCASSLDAFSQGAGEQYFGPGTRLTVT.

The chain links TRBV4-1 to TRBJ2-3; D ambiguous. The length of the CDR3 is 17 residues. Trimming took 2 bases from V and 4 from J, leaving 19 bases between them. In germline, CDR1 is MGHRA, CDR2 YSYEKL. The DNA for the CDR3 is TGCGCCAGCAGCCAAAAACTCCGGGCCTTAAACGCAGATACGCAGTATTTT. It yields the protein CASSQKLRALNADTQYF.

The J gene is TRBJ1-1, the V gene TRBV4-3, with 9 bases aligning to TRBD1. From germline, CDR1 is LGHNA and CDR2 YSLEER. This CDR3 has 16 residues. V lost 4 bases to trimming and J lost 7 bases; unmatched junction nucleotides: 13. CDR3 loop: CASSPHPQQGASEAFF. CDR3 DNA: TGCGCCAGCAGCCCTCACCCGCAACAGGGGGCAAGTGAAGCTTTCTTT.